This TCR beta chain was captured in a study of beta chain features in type 1 diabetes. As for the study in general: Across the samples, about 110,000,000 sorted cells were examined in total.

Every isolated RNA sample was fully reverse transcribed, so sequencing captured expressed TCRB transcripts. Assay used: immunoSEQ multiplex PCR; TCRdb lists only in-frame clones, some missing. The sample has approximately 57,000 clones, around 53% seen once. Study-level results: Shortening of TCRB CDR3s, moderate but significant, appeared in all four CD4+ subsets of Type 1 diabetes patients. Equally in patients and controls, PCR might preferentially amplify shorter templates. For patients, the naive, central memory and Treg TCRB repertoires appeared more alike than for healthy donors.

Details on this clone: The antigen remains undetermined.

About 120 mL of blood, on average, came from one heparinised draw per donor. The sequenced material came from Tregs from blood. The sequence derives from a woman aged 40 to 50 with type 1 diabetes.

CDR3 coding DNA: TGTGCCAGCAGCGGACAGCCCTACTCTGGGGCCAACGTCCTGACTTTC. Amino acids: CASSGQPYSGANVLTF. The chain uses TRBV7-3 and TRBJ2-6, with TRBD1 as a possible D gene (6 bases). The CDR3 covers 16 residues. Trimming stripped 5 bases from V and 0 bases from J, with 11 bases between. The V gene's germline CDR1 is SGHTA and CDR2 FQGTGA.